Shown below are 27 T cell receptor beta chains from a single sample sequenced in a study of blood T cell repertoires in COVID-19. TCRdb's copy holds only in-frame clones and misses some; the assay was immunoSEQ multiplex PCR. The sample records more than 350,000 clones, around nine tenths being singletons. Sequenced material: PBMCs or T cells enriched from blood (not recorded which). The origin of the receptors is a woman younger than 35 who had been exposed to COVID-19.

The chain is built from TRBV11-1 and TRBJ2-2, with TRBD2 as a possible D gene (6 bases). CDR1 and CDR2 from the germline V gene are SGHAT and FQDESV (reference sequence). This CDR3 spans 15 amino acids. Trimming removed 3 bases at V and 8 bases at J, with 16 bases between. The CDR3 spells CASSLGRGLKGELFF. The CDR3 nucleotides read TGTGCCAGCAGCTTGGGACGGGGGTTAAAGGGGGAGCTGTTTTTT.

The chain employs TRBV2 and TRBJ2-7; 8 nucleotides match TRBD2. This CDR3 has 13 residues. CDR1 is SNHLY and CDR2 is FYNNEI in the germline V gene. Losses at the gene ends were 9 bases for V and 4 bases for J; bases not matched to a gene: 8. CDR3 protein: CASTGTSPYEQYF. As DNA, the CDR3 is TGTGCCAGTACCGGGACTAGTCCTTACGAGCAGTACTTC.

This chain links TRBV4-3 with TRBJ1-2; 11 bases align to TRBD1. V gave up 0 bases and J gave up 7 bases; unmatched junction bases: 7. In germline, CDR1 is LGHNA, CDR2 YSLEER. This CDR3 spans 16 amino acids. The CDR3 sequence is CASSQEGDRGWGGYTF. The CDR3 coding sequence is TGCGCCAGCAGCCAAGAGGGGGACAGGGGGTGGGGTGGCTACACCTTC.

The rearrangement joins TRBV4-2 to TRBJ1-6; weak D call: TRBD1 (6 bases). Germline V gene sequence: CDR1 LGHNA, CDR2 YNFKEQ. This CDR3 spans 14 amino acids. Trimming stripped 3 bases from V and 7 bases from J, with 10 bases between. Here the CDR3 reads CASSQETGNSPLHF. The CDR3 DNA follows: TGTGCCAGCAGCCAGGAAACAGGGAATTCACCCCTCCACTTT.

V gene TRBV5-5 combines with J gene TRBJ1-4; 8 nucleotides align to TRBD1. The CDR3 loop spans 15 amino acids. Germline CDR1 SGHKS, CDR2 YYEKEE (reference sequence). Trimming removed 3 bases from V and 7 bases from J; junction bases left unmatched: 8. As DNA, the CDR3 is TGTGCCAGCAGCTACCTGACAGGGGAGGGTGAAAAACTGTTTTTT. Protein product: CASSYLTGEGEKLFF.

CDR3 in amino acids: CASSQVGGSSTDTQYF. DNA for the CDR3: TGTGCCAGCAGCCAAGTCGGGGGATCTAGCACAGATACGCAGTATTTT. The chain uses TRBV4-2 and TRBJ2-3; the D gene is possibly TRBD2 (6 bases). Trimming shortened V by 1 base and J by 0 bases, and 11 bases separated the two germline ends. The germline gives CDR1 LGHNA, CDR2 YNFKEQ. The CDR3 runs 16 residues.

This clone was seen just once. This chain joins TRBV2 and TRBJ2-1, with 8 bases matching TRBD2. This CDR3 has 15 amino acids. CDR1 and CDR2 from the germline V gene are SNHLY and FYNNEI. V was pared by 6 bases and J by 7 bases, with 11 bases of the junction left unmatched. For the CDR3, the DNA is TGTGCCAGCAGAGCGGGGGCCCCGAGGGGGAATGAGCAGTTCTTC. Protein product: CASRAGAPRGNEQFF.

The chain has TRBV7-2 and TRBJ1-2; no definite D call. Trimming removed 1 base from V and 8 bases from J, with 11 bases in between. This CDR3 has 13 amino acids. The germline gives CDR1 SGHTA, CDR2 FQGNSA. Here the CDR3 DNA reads TGTGCCAGCAGCTTAGTTGACACATGGGGCTACACCTTC. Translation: CASSLVDTWGYTF.

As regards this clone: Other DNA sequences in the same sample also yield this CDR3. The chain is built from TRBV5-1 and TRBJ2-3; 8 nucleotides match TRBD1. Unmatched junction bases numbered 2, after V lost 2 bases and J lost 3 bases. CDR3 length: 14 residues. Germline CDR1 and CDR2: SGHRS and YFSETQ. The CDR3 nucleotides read TGCGCCAGCAGCTTTGGACAGGGAACAGATACGCAGTATTTT. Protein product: CASSFGQGTDTQYF.

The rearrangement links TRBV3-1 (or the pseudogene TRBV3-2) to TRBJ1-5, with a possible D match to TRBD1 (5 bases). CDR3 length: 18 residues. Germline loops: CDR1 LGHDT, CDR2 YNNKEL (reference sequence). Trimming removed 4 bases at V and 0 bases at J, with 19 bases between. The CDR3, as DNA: TGTGCCAGCAGCCCGGGAGGGGATGGAGTTTATAGCAATCAGCCCCAGCATTTT. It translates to CASSPGGDGVYSNQPQHF.

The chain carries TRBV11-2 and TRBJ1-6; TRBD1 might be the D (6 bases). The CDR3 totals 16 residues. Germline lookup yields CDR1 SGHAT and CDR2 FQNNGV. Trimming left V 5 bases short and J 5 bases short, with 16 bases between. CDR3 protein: CASSIEQGSDNSPLHF. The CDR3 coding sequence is TGTGCCAGCAGCATTGAACAGGGATCCGATAATTCACCCCTCCACTTT. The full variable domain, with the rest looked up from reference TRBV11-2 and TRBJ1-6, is EAGVAQSPRYKIIEKRQSVAFWCNPISGHATLYWYQQILGQGPKLLIQFQNNGVVDDSQLPKDRFSAERLKGVDSTLKIQPAKLEDSAVYLCASSIEQGSDNSPLHFGNGTRLTVT.

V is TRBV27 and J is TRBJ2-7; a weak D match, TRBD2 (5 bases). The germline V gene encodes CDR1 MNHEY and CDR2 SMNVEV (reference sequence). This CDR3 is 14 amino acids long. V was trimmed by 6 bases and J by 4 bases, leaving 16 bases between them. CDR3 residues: CASRYSGGKYEQYF. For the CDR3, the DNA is TGTGCCAGCAGATACAGCGGTGGGAAGTACGAGCAGTACTTC.

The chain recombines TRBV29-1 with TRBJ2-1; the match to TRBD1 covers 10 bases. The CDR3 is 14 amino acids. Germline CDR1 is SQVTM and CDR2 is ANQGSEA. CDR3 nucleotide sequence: TGCAGTGGCGAGAGGGGACAGGGGATCAATGAGCAGTTCTTC. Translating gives CSGERGQGINEQFF.

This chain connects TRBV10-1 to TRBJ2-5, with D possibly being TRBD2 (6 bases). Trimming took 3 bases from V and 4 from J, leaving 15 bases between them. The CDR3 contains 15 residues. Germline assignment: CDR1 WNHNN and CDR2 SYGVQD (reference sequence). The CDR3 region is CASSESGVGSETQYF. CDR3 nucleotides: TGCGCCAGCAGTGAATCGGGAGTGGGCTCAGAGACCCAGTACTTC.

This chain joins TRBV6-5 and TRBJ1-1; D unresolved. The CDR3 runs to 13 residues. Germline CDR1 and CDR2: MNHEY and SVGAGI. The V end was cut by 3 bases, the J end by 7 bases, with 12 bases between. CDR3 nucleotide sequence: TGTGCCAGCAGTTATAGAGCCGGAGTTGAAGCTTTCTTT. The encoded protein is CASSYRAGVEAFF.

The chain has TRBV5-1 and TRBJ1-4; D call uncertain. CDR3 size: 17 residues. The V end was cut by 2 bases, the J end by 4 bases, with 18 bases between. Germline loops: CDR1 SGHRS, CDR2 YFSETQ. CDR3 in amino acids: CASSLSQMRSFNEKLFF. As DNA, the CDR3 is TGCGCCAGCAGCTTATCCCAGATGAGGTCTTTTAATGAAAAACTGTTTTTT.

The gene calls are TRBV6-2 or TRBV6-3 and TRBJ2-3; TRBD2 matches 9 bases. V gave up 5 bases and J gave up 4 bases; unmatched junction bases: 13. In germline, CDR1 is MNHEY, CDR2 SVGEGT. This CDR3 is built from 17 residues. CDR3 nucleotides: TGTGCCAGCAGTCCCAAGGGGAGCGGGGGGTGGTCAGATACGCAGTATTTT. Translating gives CASSPKGSGGWSDTQYF.

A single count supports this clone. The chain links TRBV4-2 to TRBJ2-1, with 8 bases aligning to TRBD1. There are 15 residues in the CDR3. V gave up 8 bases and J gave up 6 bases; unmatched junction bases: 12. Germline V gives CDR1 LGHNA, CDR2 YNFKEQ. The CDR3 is CASSWAGGKGNEQFF. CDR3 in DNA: TGTGCCAGCTCCTGGGCAGGGGGCAAAGGCAATGAGCAGTTCTTC.

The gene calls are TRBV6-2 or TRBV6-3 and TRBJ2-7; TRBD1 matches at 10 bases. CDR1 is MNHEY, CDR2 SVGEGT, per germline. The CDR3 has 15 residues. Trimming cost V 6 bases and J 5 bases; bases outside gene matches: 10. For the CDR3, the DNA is TGTGCCAGCAGCAGAACCGGGACAGGGGTGGACGAGCAGTACTTC. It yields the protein CASSRTGTGVDEQYF.

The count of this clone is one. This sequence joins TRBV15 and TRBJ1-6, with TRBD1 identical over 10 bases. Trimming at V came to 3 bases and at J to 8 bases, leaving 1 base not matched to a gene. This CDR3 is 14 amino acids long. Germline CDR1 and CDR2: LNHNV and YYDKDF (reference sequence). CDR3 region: CATSSGTGDSPLHF. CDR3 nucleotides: TGTGCCACCAGCAGCGGGACAGGGGATTCACCCCTCCACTTT.

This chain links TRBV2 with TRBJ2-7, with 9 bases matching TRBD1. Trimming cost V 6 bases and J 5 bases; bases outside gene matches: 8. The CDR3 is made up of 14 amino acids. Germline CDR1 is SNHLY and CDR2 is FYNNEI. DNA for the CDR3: TGTGCCAGCAGGGTACAGGGGGCGCAGGACGAGCAGTACTTC. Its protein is CASRVQGAQDEQYF.

The CDR3: CASHRGGYTF. The CDR3 nucleotides read TGTGCCAGTCACAGGGGAGGCTACACCTTC. The chain combines TRBV19 with TRBJ1-2, with 7 positions matching TRBD1. V was pared by 8 bases and J by 8 bases, with 2 bases of the junction left unmatched. The germline CDR1 and CDR2 sequences are LNHDA and SQIVND (reference sequence). The CDR3 contains 10 residues.

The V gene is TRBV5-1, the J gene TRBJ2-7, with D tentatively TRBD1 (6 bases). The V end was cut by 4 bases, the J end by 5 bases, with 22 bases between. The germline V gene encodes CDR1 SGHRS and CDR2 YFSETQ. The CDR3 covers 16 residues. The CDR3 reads CASSPTRGGIKDEQYF. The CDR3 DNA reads TGCGCCAGCAGCCCAACCCGAGGGGGAATCAAAGACGAGCAGTACTTC.

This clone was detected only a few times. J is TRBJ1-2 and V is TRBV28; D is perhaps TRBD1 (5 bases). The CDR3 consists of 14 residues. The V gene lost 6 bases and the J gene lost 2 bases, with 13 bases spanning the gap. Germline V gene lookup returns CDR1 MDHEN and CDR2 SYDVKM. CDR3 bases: TGTGCCAGCAGCCCCCCAGGGCAAAACTATGGCTACACCTTC. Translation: CASSPPGQNYGYTF.

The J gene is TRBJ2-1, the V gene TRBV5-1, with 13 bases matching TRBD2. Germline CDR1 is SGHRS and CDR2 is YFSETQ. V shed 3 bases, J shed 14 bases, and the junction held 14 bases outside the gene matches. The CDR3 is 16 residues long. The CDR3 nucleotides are TGCGCCAGCAGCTCGACTACCTTTACTAGCGGGGGGGCCAAGTTCTTC. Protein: CASSSTTFTSGGAKFF.

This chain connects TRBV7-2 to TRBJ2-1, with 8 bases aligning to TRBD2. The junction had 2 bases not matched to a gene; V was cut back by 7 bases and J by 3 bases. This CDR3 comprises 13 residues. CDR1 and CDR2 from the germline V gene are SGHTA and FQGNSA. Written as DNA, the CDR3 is TGTGCCAGCAAAAGCGGGGGCTACAATGAGCAGTTCTTC. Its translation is CASKSGGYNEQFF.

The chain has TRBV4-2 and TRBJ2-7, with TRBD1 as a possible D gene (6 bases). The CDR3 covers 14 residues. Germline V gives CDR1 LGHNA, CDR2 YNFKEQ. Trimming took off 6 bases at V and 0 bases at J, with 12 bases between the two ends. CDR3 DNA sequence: TGTGCCAGCAGTCAGGGGAAAGTCTCCTACGAGCAGTACTTC. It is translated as CASSQGKVSYEQYF.